A single T cell receptor beta chain is shown here with its context. Enrolled through a virtual design, the participants were between 18 and 89 years of age and came from around 25 US areas. Participants' own reports of clinical history determined their cohort assignment. A COVID-19 case had been met by exposed participants during the 2 weeks before study entry. This sample is drawn from a study of blood T cell repertoires in COVID-19. Study overall: The cDNA or gDNA used as material had been derived from T cells, B-cell-depleted T cells, or PBMCs.

Produced via immunoSEQ multiplex PCR; TCRdb's table is partial and in-frame only. The sample has about 430,000 clones, around nine tenths seen once. The sample was PBMCs or T cells enriched from blood (not recorded which). The origin of this receptor is a woman under 30 who had been exposed to COVID-19.

CDR3 sequence: CASSGTNNEQFF. CDR3 DNA: TGTGCCAGCAGCGGGACTAACAATGAGCAGTTCTTC. This chain uses TRBV5-6 with TRBJ2-1, with 7 bases matching TRBD2. CDR1 is SGHDT, CDR2 YYEEEE, per germline. The V gene end was trimmed by 4 bases and the J gene end by 5 bases; junction bases not matched to a gene: 0. The CDR3 covers 12 residues.